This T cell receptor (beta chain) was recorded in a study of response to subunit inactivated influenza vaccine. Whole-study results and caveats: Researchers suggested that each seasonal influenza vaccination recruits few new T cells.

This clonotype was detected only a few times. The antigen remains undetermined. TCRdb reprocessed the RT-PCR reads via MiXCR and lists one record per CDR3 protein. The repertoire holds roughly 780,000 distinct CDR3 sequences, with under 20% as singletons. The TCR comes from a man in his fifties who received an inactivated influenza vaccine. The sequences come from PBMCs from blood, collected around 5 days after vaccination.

This chain's CDR3 is CASSLRLAGDPNTGELFF. In nucleotides, the CDR3 is TGTGCCAGCAGCCTCCGACTAGCGGGGGACCCGAACACCGGGGAGCTGTTTTTT. The chain uses TRBV4-2 and TRBJ2-2, with 12 bases lining up with TRBD2. The length of the CDR3 is 18 residues. Germline V CDR1 and CDR2: LGHNA, YNFKEQ. With 4 bases clipped from V and 0 bases from J, the junction kept 6 bases outside the gene matches.